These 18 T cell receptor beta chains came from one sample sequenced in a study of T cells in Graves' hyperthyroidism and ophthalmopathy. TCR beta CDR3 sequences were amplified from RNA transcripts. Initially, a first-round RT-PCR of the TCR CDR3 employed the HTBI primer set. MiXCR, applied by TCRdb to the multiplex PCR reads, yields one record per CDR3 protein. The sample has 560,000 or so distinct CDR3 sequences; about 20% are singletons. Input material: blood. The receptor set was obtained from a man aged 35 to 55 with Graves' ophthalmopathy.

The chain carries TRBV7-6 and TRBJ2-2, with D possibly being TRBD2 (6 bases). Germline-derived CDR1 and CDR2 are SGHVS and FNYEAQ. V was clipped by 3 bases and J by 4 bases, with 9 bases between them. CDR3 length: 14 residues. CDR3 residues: CASSFERVTGELFF. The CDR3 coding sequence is TGTGCCAGCAGCTTCGAGCGGGTCACCGGGGAGCTGTTTTTT.

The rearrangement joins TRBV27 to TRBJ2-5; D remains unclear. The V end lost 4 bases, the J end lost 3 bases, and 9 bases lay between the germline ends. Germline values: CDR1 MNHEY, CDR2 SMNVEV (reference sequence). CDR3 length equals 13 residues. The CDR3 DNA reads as TGTGCCAGCAGTTCTTTCTTAGAAGAGACCCAGTACTTC. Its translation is CASSSFLEETQYF.

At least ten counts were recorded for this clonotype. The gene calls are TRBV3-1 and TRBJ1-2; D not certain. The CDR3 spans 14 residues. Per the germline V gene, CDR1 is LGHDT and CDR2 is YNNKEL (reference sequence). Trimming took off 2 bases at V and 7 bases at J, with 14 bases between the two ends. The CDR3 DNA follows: TGTGCCAGCAGCCAATCCCCGGGCTCGGCTGGCTACACCTTC. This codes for CASSQSPGSAGYTF.

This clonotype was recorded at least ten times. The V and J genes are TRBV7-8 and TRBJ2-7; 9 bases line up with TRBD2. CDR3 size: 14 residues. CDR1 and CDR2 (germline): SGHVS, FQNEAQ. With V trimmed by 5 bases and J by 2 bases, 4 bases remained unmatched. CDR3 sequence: CASSVAGGAYEQYF. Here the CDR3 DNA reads TGTGCCAGCAGCGTCGCGGGGGGGGCCTACGAGCAGTACTTC.

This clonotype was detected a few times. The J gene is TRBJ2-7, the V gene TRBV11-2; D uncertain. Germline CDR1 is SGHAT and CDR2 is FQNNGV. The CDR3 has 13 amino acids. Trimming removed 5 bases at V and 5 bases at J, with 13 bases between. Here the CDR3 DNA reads TGTGCCAGCAGCCGCCATGTCCGGGACGAGCAGTACTTC. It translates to CASSRHVRDEQYF.

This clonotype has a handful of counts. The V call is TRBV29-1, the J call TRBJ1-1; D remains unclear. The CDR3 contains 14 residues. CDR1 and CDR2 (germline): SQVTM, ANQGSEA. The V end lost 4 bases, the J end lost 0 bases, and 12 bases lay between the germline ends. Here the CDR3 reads CSVAVALMNTEAFF. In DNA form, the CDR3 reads TGCAGCGTTGCTGTAGCACTAATGAACACTGAAGCTTTCTTT.

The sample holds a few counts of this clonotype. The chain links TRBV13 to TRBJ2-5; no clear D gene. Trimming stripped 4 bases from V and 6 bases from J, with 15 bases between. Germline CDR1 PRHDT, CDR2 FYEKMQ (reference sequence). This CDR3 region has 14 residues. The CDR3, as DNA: TGTGCCAGCAGCTCCCCACTGGCTAGGCAGACCCAGTACTTC. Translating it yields CASSSPLARQTQYF.

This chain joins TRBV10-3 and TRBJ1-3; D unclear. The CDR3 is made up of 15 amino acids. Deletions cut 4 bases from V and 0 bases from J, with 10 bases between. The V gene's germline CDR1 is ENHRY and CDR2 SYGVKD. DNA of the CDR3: TGTGCCATCAGTGCAGGAGAATCCTCTGGAAACACCATATATTTT. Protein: CAISAGESSGNTIYF.

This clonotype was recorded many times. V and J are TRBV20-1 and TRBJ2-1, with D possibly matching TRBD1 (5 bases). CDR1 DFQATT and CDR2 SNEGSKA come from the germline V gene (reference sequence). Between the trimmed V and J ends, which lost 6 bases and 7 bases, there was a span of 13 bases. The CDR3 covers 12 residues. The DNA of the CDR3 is TGCAGTGCCGCGCACCAGGGAAATGAGCAGTTCTTC. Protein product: CSAAHQGNEQFF.

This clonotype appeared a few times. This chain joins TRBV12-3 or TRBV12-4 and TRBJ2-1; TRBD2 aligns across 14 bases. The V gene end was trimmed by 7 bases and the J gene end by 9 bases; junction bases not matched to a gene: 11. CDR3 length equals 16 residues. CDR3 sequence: CASTQAGLAGGGEQFF. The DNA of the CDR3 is TGTGCCAGCACCCAGGCTGGACTAGCGGGGGGTGGTGAGCAGTTCTTC.

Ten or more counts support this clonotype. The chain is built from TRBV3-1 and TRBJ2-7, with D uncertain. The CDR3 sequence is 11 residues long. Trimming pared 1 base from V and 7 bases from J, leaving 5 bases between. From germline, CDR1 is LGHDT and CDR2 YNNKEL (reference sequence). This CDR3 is CASSQVEEQYF. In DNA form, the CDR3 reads TGTGCCAGCAGCCAAGTTGAGGAGCAGTACTTC.

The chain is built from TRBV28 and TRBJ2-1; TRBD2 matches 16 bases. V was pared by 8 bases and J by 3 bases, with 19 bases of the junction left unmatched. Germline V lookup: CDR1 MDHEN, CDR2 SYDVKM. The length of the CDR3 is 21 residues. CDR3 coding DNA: TGTGCCAGCGGATACCCCCCTACCGGGACTAGCGGGAGGGTAAACTACAATGAGCAGTTCTTC. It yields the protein CASGYPPTGTSGRVNYNEQFF.

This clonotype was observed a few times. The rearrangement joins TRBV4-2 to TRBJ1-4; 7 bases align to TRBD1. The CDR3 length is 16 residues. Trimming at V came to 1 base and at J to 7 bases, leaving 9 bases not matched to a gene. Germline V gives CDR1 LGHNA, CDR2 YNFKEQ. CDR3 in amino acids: CASSQGTTGSGEKLFF. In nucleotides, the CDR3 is TGTGCCAGCAGCCAAGGAACGACAGGGAGTGGTGAAAAACTGTTTTTT.

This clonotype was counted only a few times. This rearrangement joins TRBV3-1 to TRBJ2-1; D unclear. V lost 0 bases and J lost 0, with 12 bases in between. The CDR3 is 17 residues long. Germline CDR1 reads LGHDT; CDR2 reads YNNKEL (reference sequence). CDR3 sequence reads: CASSQEWALSSYNEQFF. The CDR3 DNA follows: TGTGCCAGCAGCCAAGAGTGGGCTTTGAGCTCCTACAATGAGCAGTTCTTC.

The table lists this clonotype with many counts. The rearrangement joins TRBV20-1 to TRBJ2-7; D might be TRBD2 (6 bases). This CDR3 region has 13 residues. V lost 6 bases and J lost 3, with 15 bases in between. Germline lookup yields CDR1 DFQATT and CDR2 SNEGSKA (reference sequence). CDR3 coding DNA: TGCAGTGCCCGAGTGGCGGGGTTCTACGAGCAGTACTTC. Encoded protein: CSARVAGFYEQYF.

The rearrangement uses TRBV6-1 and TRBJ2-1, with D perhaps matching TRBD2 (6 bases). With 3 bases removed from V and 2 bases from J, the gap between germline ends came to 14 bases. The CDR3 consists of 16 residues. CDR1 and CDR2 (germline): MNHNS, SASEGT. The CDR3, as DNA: TGTGCCAGCAGTGATTTTCCTAGCGAGACCTACAATGAGCAGTTCTTC. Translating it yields CASSDFPSETYNEQFF.

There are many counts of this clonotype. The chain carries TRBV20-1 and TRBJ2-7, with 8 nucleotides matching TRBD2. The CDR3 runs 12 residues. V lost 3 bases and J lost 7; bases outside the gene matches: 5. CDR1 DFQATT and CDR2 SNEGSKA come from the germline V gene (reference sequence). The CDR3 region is CSASSGGGEQYF. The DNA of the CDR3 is TGCAGTGCTAGCTCGGGGGGGGGAGAGCAGTACTTC.

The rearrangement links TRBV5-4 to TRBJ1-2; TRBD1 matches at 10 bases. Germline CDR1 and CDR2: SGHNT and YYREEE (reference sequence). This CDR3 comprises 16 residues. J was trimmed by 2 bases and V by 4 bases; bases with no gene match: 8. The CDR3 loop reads CASSGGTGATNYGYTF. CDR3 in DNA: TGTGCCAGCAGCGGAGGGACAGGGGCGACGAACTATGGCTACACCTTC.